This TCR beta chain was recovered during a study of tumor and adjacent non-tumor tissue in lung cancer. No cell sorting was done before RNA was extracted from the tissue. The normal lung tissue was taken more than 3 cm from the tumor edge. The CDR3 spans 12 residues. Germline CDR1 SGHAT, CDR2 FQNNGV. TCRbeta libraries were built with three rounds of nested PCR, modified from ARM-PCR. MiXCR was run by TCRdb on the multiplex PCR reads, yielding one entry per CDR3 protein. The data show some 97,000 distinct CDR3 sequences, 60% to 80% seen once. In regard to this clonotype: One junction end does not reproduce the germline sequence, and a read error may be involved.

Sequencing input: distant non-tumor lung tissue. This receptor was taken from a man younger than 40 with non-small cell lung cancer. V usage is TRBV11-2 and J usage is TRBJ1-2; D is unclear. Here the CDR3 DNA reads TGTGCCAGCAGCTTAAGTGAGTATGGCCACACCTTC. This translates into CASSLSEYGHTF.